Shown below are 32 T cell receptor beta chains from a single sample sequenced in a study of blood T cell repertoires in COVID-19. The table came from immunoSEQ multiplex PCR; TCRdb's copy has only in-frame clones and leaves some out. Of approximately 210,000 clones listed, around 86% are singletons. The sample was peripheral blood. The receptor set was obtained from a man in his fifties with COVID-19, enrolled during active disease.

V and J are TRBV6-1 and TRBJ1-6, with TRBD1 identical over 7 bases. J lost 2 bases, V lost 1 base, and 5 bases had no gene match. The CDR3 has 17 amino acids. Germline values: CDR1 MNHNS, CDR2 SASEGT. The CDR3 reads CASSEDDREAYNSPLHF. CDR3 nucleotide sequence: TGTGCCAGCAGTGAAGATGACAGGGAGGCCTATAATTCACCCCTCCACTTT.

To note about this clone: Other nucleotide sequences from this sample produce the same CDR3. The chain carries TRBV5-1 and TRBJ1-1; D ambiguous. The germline V and J ends were trimmed by 0 bases and 6 bases, with 3 bases remaining between them. The CDR3 is 11 amino acids. The germline V gene encodes CDR1 SGHRS and CDR2 YFSETQ. The CDR3 coding sequence is TGCGCCAGCAGCTTGGGGCCTGAAGCTTTCTTT. Its translation is CASSLGPEAFF.

The chain uses TRBV19 and TRBJ2-7, with 10 bases identical to TRBD1. The trim removed 3 bases at V and 4 bases at J, leaving 12 bases unmatched. The CDR3 spans 17 residues. Germline V CDR1 and CDR2: LNHDA, SQIVND (reference sequence). The CDR3 bases are TGTGCCAGTAGTATGAGATTCGGGGGACAGGGGAGGTACGAGCAGTACTTC. Protein product: CASSMRFGGQGRYEQYF.

Note on this clone: This same CDR3 is encoded by further DNA sequences in the sample. The V gene is TRBV9, the J gene TRBJ2-2; weak D call: TRBD1 (7 bases). V lost 1 base to trimming and J lost 2 bases, with 9 bases between them. CDR1 is SGDLS and CDR2 is YYNGEE in the germline V gene. This CDR3 comprises 15 residues. The CDR3: CASSVQGGNTGELFF. Here the CDR3 DNA reads TGTGCCAGCAGCGTACAGGGGGGCAACACCGGGGAGCTGTTTTTT.

J is TRBJ1-2 and V is TRBV28, with D tentatively TRBD1 (5 bases). Trimming took 5 bases from V and 7 from J, leaving 11 bases between them. The CDR3 extends over 12 amino acids. The germline V gene has CDR1 MDHEN and CDR2 SYDVKM. CDR3 sequence: CASSHQTVGYTF. The CDR3 DNA sequence: TGTGCCAGCAGTCACCAGACAGTTGGCTACACCTTC.

The chain recombines TRBV6-5 with TRBJ2-3; no clear D gene. The CDR3 extends over 16 amino acids. The V gene's germline CDR1 is MNHEY and CDR2 SVGAGI. Trimming pared 0 bases from V and 0 bases from J, leaving 10 bases between. The CDR3 DNA reads as TGTGCCAGCAGTTACTCGAGAAGCCCCAGCACAGATACGCAGTATTTT. Its protein is CASSYSRSPSTDTQYF.

The rearrangement joins TRBV12-5 to TRBJ2-7; tentatively, D is TRBD1 (7 bases). Per the germline V gene, CDR1 is LGHNT and CDR2 is FRNRAP. Trimming pared 7 bases from V and 4 bases from J, leaving 17 bases between. The CDR3 runs 14 residues. For the CDR3, the DNA is TGTGCTAGTGCCGCGGGACAGAGAATTTACGAGCAGTACTTC. Translating gives CASAAGQRIYEQYF.

This chain joins TRBV7-3 and TRBJ2-3; 14 nucleotides line up with TRBD2. The ends lost 3 bases at V and 5 bases at J; junction bases unmatched: 1. This CDR3 spans 15 amino acids. Looked up from germline, CDR1 is SGHTA and CDR2 is FQGTGA. In DNA, the CDR3 is TGTGCCAGCAGCTTGGGACTAGCGGGGGAAGATACGCAGTATTTT. Its protein is CASSLGLAGEDTQYF. The full variable domain, rest sourced from reference TRBV7-3 and TRBJ2-3, is GAGVSQTPSNKVTEKGKYVELRCDPISGHTALYWYRQSLGQGPEFLIYFQGTGAADDSGLPNDRFFAVRPEGSVSTLKIQRTERGDSAVYLCASSLGLAGEDTQYFGPGTRLTVL.

This rearrangement joins TRBV7-9 to TRBJ2-7; perhaps TRBD2 as D (5 bases). Germline V gene lookup returns CDR1 SEHNR and CDR2 FQNEAQ (reference sequence). Trimming stripped 4 bases from V and 9 bases from J, with 13 bases between. The CDR3 has 12 amino acids. The CDR3 sequence is CASSSGPGRQYF. Written as DNA, the CDR3 is TGTGCCAGCAGCTCCGGGCCTGGGAGGCAGTACTTC. Full variable domain (rest looked up from reference TRBV7-9 and TRBJ2-7): DTGVSQNPRHKITKRGQNVTFRCDPISEHNRLYWYRQTLGQGPEFLTYFQNEAQLEKSRLLSDRFSAERPKGSFSTLEIQRTEQGDSAMYLCASSSGPGRQYFGPGTRLTVT.

As DNA, the CDR3 is TGTGCCAGTAGTATGCTAGCGGGAGGGCCGGAGACCCAGTACTTC. This encodes CASSMLAGGPETQYF. The chain has TRBV19 and TRBJ2-5, with 12 bases that match TRBD2. Germline assignment: CDR1 LNHDA and CDR2 SQIVND (reference sequence). The CDR3 extends over 15 amino acids. The trim removed 3 bases at V and 5 bases at J, leaving 4 bases unmatched.

This clone was counted once. The V gene is TRBV9, the J gene TRBJ1-1; TRBD1 aligns across 9 bases. The V and J ends lost 3 bases and 4 bases, in that order; junction bases with no gene match: 4. This CDR3 is built from 14 residues. Germline CDR1 and CDR2: SGDLS and YYNGEE. DNA of the CDR3: TGTGCCAGCAGCGACGACAGGGGGACCACTGAAGCTTTCTTT. This codes for CASSDDRGTTEAFF. Drawing the rest from reference TRBV9 and TRBJ1-1, the complete variable domain is DSGVTQTPKHLITATGQRVTLRCSPRSGDLSVYWYQQSLDQGLQFLIQYYNGEERAKGNILERFSAQQFPDLHSELNLSSLELGDSALYFCASSDDRGTTEAFFGQGTRLTVV.

The CDR3 nucleotides are TGTGCCAGCAGCACTCTGGGACTAGTCGAAGCCTACGAGCAGTACTTC. The encoded protein is CASSTLGLVEAYEQYF. The chain carries TRBV11-2 and TRBJ2-7, with 8 bases matching TRBD2. Germline trimming cut 5 bases from V and 2 bases from J; bases unmatched to any gene: 11. The CDR3 is 16 amino acids. Germline V gene lookup returns CDR1 SGHAT and CDR2 FQNNGV.

The rearrangement links TRBV28 to TRBJ2-5; D gene unclear. CDR1 MDHEN and CDR2 SYDVKM come from the germline V gene. This CDR3 contains 15 residues. Deletions cut 4 bases from V and 2 bases from J, with 14 bases between. As DNA, the CDR3 is TGTGCCAGCAGTTCGGCCGGAGAACTACAAGAGACCCAGTACTTC. This gives the protein CASSSAGELQETQYF.

This clone was seen a single time. CDR3 DNA: TGTGCCAGCAGCTTAGCTAGCGGGAGCGGGTCGGGGACCCAGTACTTC. It translates to CASSLASGSGSGTQYF. The chain has TRBV11-1 and TRBJ2-5; 9 nucleotides line up with TRBD2. Trimming at V came to 0 bases and at J to 7 bases, leaving 9 bases not matched to a gene. The CDR3 spans 16 residues. Germline CDR1 SGHAT, CDR2 FQDESV (reference sequence).

The CDR3 DNA sequence: TGTGCCAGCCGCCGAGGGCCCAATGAGCAGTTCTTC. Amino acids: CASRRGPNEQFF. The V gene is TRBV6-5, the J gene TRBJ2-1, with a weak D call TRBD2 (5 bases). Trimming stripped 8 bases from V and 6 bases from J, with 11 bases between. Germline values: CDR1 MNHEY, CDR2 SVGAGI. This CDR3 region has 12 residues.

The sample holds a few counts of this clone. The V call is TRBV28, the J call TRBJ2-3, with TRBD2 identical over 9 bases. The germline CDR1 and CDR2 sequences are MDHEN and SYDVKM. The CDR3 length is 15 residues. The CDR3 DNA reads as TGTTTCTCCGGGTCGGCTAGCGGGGTTACAGATACGCAGTATTTT. Translation: CFSGSASGVTDTQYF.

The CDR3 reads CAWSPRGVAGGYNEQFF. The CDR3 region has the DNA TGTGCCTGGAGTCCCCGGGGCGTAGCGGGGGGCTACAATGAGCAGTTCTTC. The chain links TRBV30 to TRBJ2-1, with TRBD2 identical over 10 bases. Germline V gene sequence: CDR1 GTSNPN, CDR2 SVGIG (reference sequence). After removal of 2 bases from V and 3 bases from J, the junction contained 10 bases not matched to a gene. This CDR3 region has 17 residues.

The chain recombines TRBV6-5 with TRBJ1-2, with 7 nucleotides matching TRBD1. The J segment lost 4 bases and the V segment lost 7 bases, leaving 9 bases of the junction unmatched. CDR1 MNHEY and CDR2 SVGAGI come from the germline V gene. The CDR3 covers 14 residues. The CDR3 nucleotides are TGTGCCAGCACCGCAAGGGGGCGCAGCTATGGCTACACCTTC. This gives the protein CASTARGRSYGYTF.

J is TRBJ1-1 and V is TRBV3-1 (or the pseudogene TRBV3-2); no clear D gene. The germline V gene encodes CDR1 LGHDT and CDR2 YNNKEL (reference sequence). The CDR3 covers 13 residues. V dropped 1 base and J dropped 6 bases, with 9 bases sitting between them. For the CDR3, the DNA is TGTGCCAGCAGCCAAGGGGGTAGCGCTGAAGCTTTCTTT. Its translation is CASSQGGSAEAFF.

The rearrangement joins TRBV7-2 to TRBJ1-3; D might be TRBD1 (6 bases). The germline CDR1 and CDR2 sequences are SGHTA and FQGNSA. The CDR3 has 14 residues. V was shortened by 6 bases and J by 4 bases, with 13 bases between the two germline ends. This chain's CDR3 is CASRPGATGNTIYF. DNA for the CDR3: TGTGCCAGCAGACCAGGGGCTACGGGAAACACCATATATTTT.

The V gene is TRBV10-1, the J gene TRBJ1-6; a weak D match, TRBD1 (6 bases). This CDR3 is 13 amino acids long. Germline CDR1 is WNHNN and CDR2 is SYGVQD (reference sequence). Trimming pared 6 bases from V and 6 bases from J, leaving 9 bases between. In DNA, the CDR3 is TGCGCCAGCAGGGTGACAGGTAATTCACCCCTCCACTTT. Protein sequence: CASRVTGNSPLHF.

The J gene is TRBJ1-6, the V gene TRBV7-9; 9 bases fit TRBD1. This CDR3 spans 16 amino acids. The V segment lost 2 bases and the J segment 11 bases; nucleotides outside the gene matches: 10. Per the germline V gene, CDR1 is SEHNR and CDR2 is FQNEAQ (reference sequence). Written as DNA, the CDR3 is TGTGCCAGCAGCTTAAACCCGGGACAGGGAATTCCACCCCTCCACTTT. Its translation: CASSLNPGQGIPPLHF.

CDR3: CASSSTSSSTDTQYF. CDR3 bases: TGTGCCAGCAGCTCGACTAGCTCTAGCACAGATACGCAGTATTTT. The chain employs TRBV7-3 and TRBJ2-3, with 7 nucleotides matching TRBD2. The germline gives CDR1 SGHTA, CDR2 FQGTGA. Trimming cost V 4 bases and J 0 bases; bases outside gene matches: 4. This CDR3 contains 15 residues.

The chain recombines TRBV2 with TRBJ1-5; D may be TRBD1 (5 bases). CDR1 SNHLY and CDR2 FYNNEI come from the germline V gene. This CDR3 has 13 amino acids. V gave up 4 bases and J gave up 1 base, with 5 bases separating them. The CDR3 DNA is TGTGCCAGCAGTGGACAGAGCAATCAGCCCCAGCATTTT. Protein sequence: CASSGQSNQPQHF.

The V call is TRBV5-4, the J call TRBJ2-7; 8 bases match TRBD1. The CDR3 runs 14 residues. Germline trimming cut 4 bases from V and 5 bases from J; bases unmatched to any gene: 8. Germline V gene data show CDR1 as SGHNT and CDR2 as YYREEE (reference sequence). The CDR3 DNA reads TGTGCCAGCAGCGGCGGACAGGGCTTACACGAGCAGTACTTC. Amino acids: CASSGGQGLHEQYF.

The V gene is TRBV6-6, the J gene TRBJ2-3; 12 bases map to TRBD2. The V gene's germline CDR1 is MNHNY and CDR2 SVGAGI (reference sequence). Trimming at V came to 2 bases and at J to 4 bases, leaving 1 base not matched to a gene. CDR3 length equals 15 residues. The CDR3 sequence is CASSYRLAGADTQYF. The CDR3 DNA follows: TGTGCCAGCAGTTACAGACTAGCGGGAGCAGATACGCAGTATTTT.

The gene calls are TRBV24-1 and TRBJ2-2; 9 bases align to TRBD1. Per the germline V gene, CDR1 is KGHDR and CDR2 is SFDVKD. The CDR3 consists of 16 residues. V lost 4 bases to trimming and J lost 1 base; unmatched junction nucleotides: 3. The DNA for the CDR3 is TGTGCCACCAGTGACCCGGACAGGGGGAACACCGGGGAGCTGTTTTTT. It is translated as CATSDPDRGNTGELFF.

The CDR3: CASSLGRDRPNYGYTF. CDR3 nucleotide sequence: TGCGCCAGCAGCCTGGGGCGGGACAGGCCGAACTATGGCTACACCTTC. V usage is TRBV5-1 and J usage is TRBJ1-2, with TRBD1 identical over 8 bases. CDR1 and CDR2 (germline): SGHRS, YFSETQ. The CDR3 runs to 16 residues. Trimming removed 4 bases from V and 2 bases from J; junction bases left unmatched: 10.

CDR3 DNA: TGTGCCAGCAGCTTAGCCGCTTCGGGAGGGAAAACCAGCTCCTACGAGCAGTACTTC. Amino acid sequence: CASSLAASGGKTSSYEQYF. The V call is TRBV7-6, the J call TRBJ2-7; 8 positions agree with TRBD2. The germline V gene encodes CDR1 SGHVS and CDR2 FNYEAQ. The CDR3 contains 19 residues. Trimming removed 0 bases from V and 0 bases from J; junction bases left unmatched: 13.

This clone was seen a handful of times. CDR3 sequence: CAISEDRAHNSPLHF. The CDR3 bases are TGTGCCATCAGTGAGGACAGGGCTCATAATTCACCCCTCCACTTT. V usage is TRBV10-3 and J usage is TRBJ1-6; 7 nucleotides match TRBD1. Trimming cost V 2 bases and J 5 bases; bases outside gene matches: 3. This CDR3 has 15 residues. The V gene's germline CDR1 is ENHRY and CDR2 SYGVKD.

This chain links TRBV19 with TRBJ1-1; D is ambiguous. Trimming left V 7 bases short and J 1 base short, with 19 bases between. CDR3 size: 16 residues. CDR1 is LNHDA, CDR2 SQIVND, per germline (reference sequence). CDR3 nucleotides: TGTGCCAGTACCCAACTGGAGGTTGGTACGAACACTGAAGCTTTCTTT. This codes for CASTQLEVGTNTEAFF.

The chain uses TRBV29-1 and TRBJ2-2; 8 nucleotides agree with TRBD1. Trimming took 7 bases from V and 5 from J; bases not matched to a gene: 9. This CDR3 spans 14 amino acids. The V gene's germline CDR1 is SQVTM and CDR2 ANQGSEA. CDR3 nucleotide sequence: TGCAGCGGTGACTGGGACAGGTGGACCGGGGAGCTGTTTTTT. Amino acids: CSGDWDRWTGELFF.